The 10 T cell receptor beta chains listed next were all sequenced from one sample in a study of cytomegalovirus exposure and HLA in healthy donors. Using immunoSEQ multiplex PCR, the repertoire was profiled, and TCRdb retains in-frame clones only, with some absent. The repertoire holds over 150,000 clones, with 75% to 90% as singletons. The source material was PBMCs. The receptors were sampled from a man between 18 and 29 years old in good health and CMV-seropositive.

The CDR3 reads CATSSTGARINEQFF. CDR3 coding DNA: TGTGCCACCAGCTCGACAGGGGCTAGGATCAATGAGCAGTTCTTC. V usage is TRBV15 and J usage is TRBJ2-1, with 8 bases aligning to TRBD1. This CDR3 comprises 15 residues. V lost 5 bases, J lost 6 bases, and 9 bases stayed unmatched. Germline assignment: CDR1 LNHNV and CDR2 YYDKDF (reference sequence).

J is TRBJ2-3 and V is TRBV16; the D gene is possibly TRBD1 (6 bases). The CDR3 is made up of 15 amino acids. Trimming shortened V by 1 base and J by 3 bases, and 11 bases separated the two germline ends. From germline, CDR1 is KGHSY and CDR2 FQNENV. CDR3 loop: CASSQFLGATDTQYF. The CDR3 region has the DNA TGTGCCAGCAGCCAATTTCTGGGGGCGACAGATACGCAGTATTTT.

This chain joins TRBV28 and TRBJ2-6; weak D call: TRBD1 (6 bases). V lost 2 bases and J 9 bases, leaving 11 bases between the germline ends. Germline CDR1 MDHEN, CDR2 SYDVKM. CDR3 size: 14 residues. CDR3 amino acids: CASSLGTLSNVLTF. CDR3 nucleotides: TGTGCCAGCAGTTTAGGGACATTGAGCAACGTCCTGACTTTC.

This chain joins TRBV2 and TRBJ2-1; a weak D match, TRBD2 (6 bases). The CDR3 has 15 amino acids. From germline, CDR1 is SNHLY and CDR2 FYNNEI. V gave up 7 bases and J gave up 0 bases, with 13 bases separating them. CDR3 sequence: CASTRLASSYNEQFF. CDR3 DNA: TGTGCCAGCACTAGGCTAGCGAGCTCCTACAATGAGCAGTTCTTC.

The chain couples TRBV2 to TRBJ2-7; D unresolved. Germline V gene lookup returns CDR1 SNHLY and CDR2 FYNNEI. V shed 6 bases and J shed 0 bases, with 6 bases lying between them. The CDR3 is 12 amino acids. CDR3 DNA: TGTGCCAGCAGAGCGATCTCCTACGAGCAGTACTTC. This encodes CASRAISYEQYF.

V and J are TRBV6-6 and TRBJ2-1, with 9 bases lining up with TRBD1. Trimming took 0 bases from V and 8 from J; bases not matched to a gene: 5. The CDR3 extends over 15 amino acids. Germline-derived CDR1 and CDR2 are MNHNY and SVGAGI (reference sequence). The CDR3 DNA follows: TGTGCCAGCAGTTACTCGGGACAGGGAGTCCATGAGCAGTTCTTC. Its translation is CASSYSGQGVHEQFF.

V is TRBV10-3 and J is TRBJ2-7; tentatively, D is TRBD1 (5 bases). Germline-derived CDR1 and CDR2 are ENHRY and SYGVKD. This CDR3 comprises 11 residues. V gave up 2 bases and J gave up 6 bases, with 5 bases separating them. The CDR3, as DNA: TGTGCCATCAGTGAGAGGGGCGAGCAGTACTTC. This translates into CAISERGEQYF.

V gene TRBV28 combines with J gene TRBJ2-7; tentatively, D is TRBD1 (6 bases). The V and J ends lost 4 bases and 6 bases respectively, with 13 bases between them. Germline V gives CDR1 MDHEN, CDR2 SYDVKM. The CDR3 length is 13 residues. The CDR3 DNA follows: TGTGCCAGCAGTTCCCCGGGACAACTCGAGCAGTACTTC. Translated: CASSSPGQLEQYF.

The chain is built from TRBV14 and TRBJ2-1; D is perhaps TRBD2 (5 bases). Trimming removed 0 bases from V and 9 bases from J, with 12 bases in between. The CDR3 is 14 residues long. The germline V gene has CDR1 SGHDN and CDR2 FVKESK. This CDR3 is CASSQESMAGEQFF. The CDR3 nucleotides are TGTGCCAGCAGCCAAGAGTCGATGGCGGGTGAGCAGTTCTTC.

The DNA for the CDR3 is TGTGCCGAACAGGGGGCTTATAATTCACCCCTCCACTTT. It codes for CAEQGAYNSPLHF. V usage is TRBV30 and J usage is TRBJ1-6; TRBD1 agrees at 9 bases. The CDR3 sequence is 13 residues long. V lost 8 bases to trimming and J lost 4 bases; unmatched junction nucleotides: 3. Germline assignment: CDR1 GTSNPN and CDR2 SVGIG (reference sequence).